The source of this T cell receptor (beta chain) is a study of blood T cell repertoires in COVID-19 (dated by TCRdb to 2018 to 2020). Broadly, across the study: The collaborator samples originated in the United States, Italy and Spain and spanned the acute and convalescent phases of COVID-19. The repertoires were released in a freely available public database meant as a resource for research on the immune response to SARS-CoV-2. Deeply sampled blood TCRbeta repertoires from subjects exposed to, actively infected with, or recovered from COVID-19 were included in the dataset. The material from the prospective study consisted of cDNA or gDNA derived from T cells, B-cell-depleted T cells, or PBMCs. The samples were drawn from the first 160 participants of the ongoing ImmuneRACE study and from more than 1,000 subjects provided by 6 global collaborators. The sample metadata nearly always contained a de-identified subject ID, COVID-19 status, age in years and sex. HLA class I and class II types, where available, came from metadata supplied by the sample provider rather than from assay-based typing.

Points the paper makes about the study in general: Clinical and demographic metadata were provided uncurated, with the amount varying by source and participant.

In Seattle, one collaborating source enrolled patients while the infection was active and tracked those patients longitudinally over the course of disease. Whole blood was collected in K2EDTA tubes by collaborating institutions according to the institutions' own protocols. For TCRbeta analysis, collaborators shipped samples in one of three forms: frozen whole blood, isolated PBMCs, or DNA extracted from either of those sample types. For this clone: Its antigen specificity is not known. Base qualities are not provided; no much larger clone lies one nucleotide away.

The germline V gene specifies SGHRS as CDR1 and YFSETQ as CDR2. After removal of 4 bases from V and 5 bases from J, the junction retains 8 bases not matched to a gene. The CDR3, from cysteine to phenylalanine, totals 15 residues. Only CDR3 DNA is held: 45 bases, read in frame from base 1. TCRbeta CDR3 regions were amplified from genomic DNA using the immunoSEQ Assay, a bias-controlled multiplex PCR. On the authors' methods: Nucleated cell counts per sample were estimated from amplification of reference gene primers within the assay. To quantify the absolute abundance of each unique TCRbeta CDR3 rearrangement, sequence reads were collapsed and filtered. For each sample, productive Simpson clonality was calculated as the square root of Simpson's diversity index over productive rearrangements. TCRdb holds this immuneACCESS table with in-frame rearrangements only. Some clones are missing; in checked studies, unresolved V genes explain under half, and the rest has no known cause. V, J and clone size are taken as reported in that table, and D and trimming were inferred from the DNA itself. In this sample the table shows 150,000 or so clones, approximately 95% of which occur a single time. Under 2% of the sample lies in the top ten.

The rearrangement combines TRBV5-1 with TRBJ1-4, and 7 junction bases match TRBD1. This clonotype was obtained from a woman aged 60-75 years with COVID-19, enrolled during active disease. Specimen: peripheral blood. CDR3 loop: CASSPLAGGNEKLFF. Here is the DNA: TGCGCCAGCAGCCCCCTGGCAGGGGGGAATGAAAAACTGTTTTTT. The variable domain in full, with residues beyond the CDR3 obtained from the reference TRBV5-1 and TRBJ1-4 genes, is KAGVTQTPRYLIKTRGQQVTLSCSPISGHRSVSWYQQTPGQGLQFLFEYFSETQRNKGNFPGRFSGRQFSNSRSEMNVSTLELGDSALYLCASSPLAGGNEKLFFGSGTQLSVL.